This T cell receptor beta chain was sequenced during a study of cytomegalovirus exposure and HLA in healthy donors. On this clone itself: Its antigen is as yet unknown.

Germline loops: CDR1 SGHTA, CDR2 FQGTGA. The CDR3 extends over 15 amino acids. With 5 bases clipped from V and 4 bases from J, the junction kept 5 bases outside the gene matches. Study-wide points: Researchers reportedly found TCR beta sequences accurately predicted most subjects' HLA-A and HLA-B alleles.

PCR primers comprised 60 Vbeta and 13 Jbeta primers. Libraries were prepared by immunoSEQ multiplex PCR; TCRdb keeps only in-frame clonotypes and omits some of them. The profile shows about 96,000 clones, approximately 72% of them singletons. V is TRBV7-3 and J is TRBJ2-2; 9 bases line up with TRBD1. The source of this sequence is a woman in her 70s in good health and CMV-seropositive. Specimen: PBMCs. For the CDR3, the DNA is TGTGCCAGCAGCACGGGACAGGGAGCCACCGGGGAGCTGTTTTTT. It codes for CASSTGQGATGELFF.